These T cell receptor beta chains were read from a single sample in a study of vaccination and CD4 T cells after COVID-19. TCRdb recomputed calls from the PCR reads with MiXCR, one row per CDR3 protein. The sample has 15,000 or so distinct CDR3 sequences, approximately 50% seen once. Their antigens are not known. This material consisted of cultured CD4+ T cells from blood, taken after SARS-CoV-2 vaccination. Receptors originate from a human donor with COVID-19. CDR3s leave out the opening cysteine and the closing phenylalanine or tryptophan.

j_call cdr3_length v_call cdr3_aa
TRBJ1-4 12 TRBV7-2 ASSFRNSNEKLF
TRBJ1-4 12 TRBV7-2 ASSPGQGREKLF
TRBJ2-2 13 TRBV6-4 ASSETGGDTGELF
TRBJ2-7 13 TRBV7-7 ASSSGQGTIHEQY
TRBJ1-3 12 TRBV24-1 ATSDSVRGNTIY
TRBJ1-2 10 TRBV19 ASRFTGIGYT
TRBJ1-2 14 TRBV6-5 ASSYLGQNRVGGYT
TRBJ1-2 11 TRBV6-1 ASSEPGPLRYT
TRBJ1-3 10 TRBV15 ATSRVGNTIY
TRBJ2-5 12 TRBV20-1 SARPLGEQETQY
TRBJ1-2 15 TRBV15 ATSREGKTGSGSGYT
TRBJ1-2 11 TRBV7-9 ASSFRDIDGYT
TRBJ1-2 9 TRBV29-1 SVGSSDGYT
TRBJ2-5 16 TRBV7-8 ASSLASRIAGGTETQY
TRBJ2-7 13 TRBV19 ASSGRVGQSYEQY
TRBJ2-5 9 TRBV2 ASSGPETQY
TRBJ2-5 12 TRBV20-1 SARVSGLPETQY
TRBJ2-1 15 TRBV7-8 ASSFMGASGVNNEQF
TRBJ2-7 13 TRBV19 ASSTRGMGSYEQY
TRBJ2-3 14 TRBV6-1 ASSDVAGALTDTQY
TRBJ2-7 15 TRBV7-2 ASSLAAQRGSSYEQY
TRBJ1-2 13 TRBV6-1 ASRIDPGVNYGYT
TRBJ1-4 12 TRBV15 ATSRTDRREKLF
TRBJ1-2 12 TRBV28 ASTPWGVKSGYT
TRBJ2-7 12 TRBV20-1 SARDPAGIYEQY
TRBJ1-5 14 TRBV30 AWSVGGSKKGQPQH
TRBJ2-5 11 TRBV24-1 ATSEGARETQY
TRBJ1-2 11 TRBV10-1 ASSDQGADGYT
TRBJ2-1 14 TRBV6-2/TRBV6-3 ASGLGAGSSYNEQF
TRBJ2-1 14 TRBV7-2 ASSRPPHGGVNEQF
TRBJ2-2 14 TRBV2 ASSPEGGGITGELF
TRBJ2-1 15 TRBV20-1 SARWLAGDSSYNEQF
TRBJ2-3 13 TRBV7-9 ASIPLAASTDTQY
TRBJ2-5 11 TRBV11-3 ASSLGQGETQY
TRBJ1-2 13 TRBV6-1 ASSEEALGARGYT
TRBJ1-1 14 TRBV5-6 ASSAGRQGARSEAF
TRBJ1-5 13 TRBV6-1 ASQNTGTANQPQH
TRBJ2-2 13 TRBV7-3 ASSRDRTDTGELF
TRBJ2-3 13 TRBV6-4 ASSAQRGREDTQY
TRBJ1-5 13 TRBV7-9 ASSQGQGWNQPQH
TRBJ1-5 10 TRBV11-3 APWVCNQPQH
TRBJ2-4 13 TRBV12-3/TRBV12-4 ASSSPRLAKNIQY
TRBJ2-2 13 TRBV18 ASSPYRPEGGELF
TRBJ2-3 14 TRBV6-1 ASSVMAGAYTDTQY
TRBJ2-7 12 TRBV5-8 ASSLLGPGSEQY
TRBJ1-1 11 TRBV7-2 ASSLAGATEAF
TRBJ1-3 11 TRBV20-1 SARVPGQNTIY
TRBJ2-3 9 TRBV6-1 ASTPGGWPY
TRBJ2-2 13 TRBV2 ASRETYANTGELF
TRBJ2-5 14 TRBV19 ASSRTGTGGKETQY
TRBJ2-5 13 TRBV1 TSSHPGTSAETQY
TRBJ2-7 11 TRBV5-1 ASSEWTGGEQY